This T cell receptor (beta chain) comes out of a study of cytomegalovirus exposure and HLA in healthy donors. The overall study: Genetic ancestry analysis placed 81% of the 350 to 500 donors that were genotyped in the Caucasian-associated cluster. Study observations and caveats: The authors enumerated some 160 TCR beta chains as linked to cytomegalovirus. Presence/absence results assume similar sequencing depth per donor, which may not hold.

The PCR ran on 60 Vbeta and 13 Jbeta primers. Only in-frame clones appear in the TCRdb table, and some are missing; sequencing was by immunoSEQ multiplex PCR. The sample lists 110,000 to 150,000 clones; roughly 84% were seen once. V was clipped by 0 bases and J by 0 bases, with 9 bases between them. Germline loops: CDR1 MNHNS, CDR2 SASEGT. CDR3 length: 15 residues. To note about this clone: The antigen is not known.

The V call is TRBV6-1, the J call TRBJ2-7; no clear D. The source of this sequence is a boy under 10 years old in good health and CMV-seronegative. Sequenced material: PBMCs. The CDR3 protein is CASSEAPRSSYEQYF. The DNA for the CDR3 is TGTGCCAGCAGTGAAGCCCCCAGGTCCTCCTACGAGCAGTACTTC.